This T cell receptor beta chain emerged from a study of metastatic and nonmetastatic thyroid tumors. No treatment had been given to any patient before thyroid surgery. TCRdb re-clonotyped the PCR reads via MiXCR. The sample lists 33,000 or so clones; about 20% were seen once. The specimen was blood. This sequence originates from a female donor with papillary thyroid cancer or a benign thyroid nodule (not recorded which). Some clones in this sample may be carry-over from other donors' samples.

The chain's CDR3 is CASSYREPSYEQYF. The CDR3 DNA follows: TGTGCCAGCAGTTACCGGGAACCGTCCTACGAGCAGTACTTC. This chain joins TRBV6-2 or TRBV6-3 and TRBJ2-7; possibly TRBD2 for D (5 bases). V lost 2 bases, J lost 1 base, and 9 bases lay in between. CDR1 and CDR2 (germline): MNHEY, SVGEGT. The CDR3 is 14 amino acids.